The 22 T cell receptor beta chains in this list originate from one sample, sequenced in a study of PD-1 blockade in mismatch repair-deficient tumors. Sequencing used immunoSEQ multiplex PCR; TCRdb keeps in-frame clones, though not all of them. Among some 25,000 clones listed, roughly 80% were seen once. The specimen comprised PBMCs, sampled before pembrolizumab treatment. These receptors were taken from an adult with mismatch repair-deficient cancer.

As for this clone: At the DNA level, this CDR3 is encoded by other sequences in the same sample as well. This chain links TRBV6-1 with TRBJ1-2; no firm D call. CDR1 MNHNS and CDR2 SASEGT come from the germline V gene. CDR3 size: 13 residues. Trimming took off 3 bases at V and 1 base at J, with 6 bases between the two ends. CDR3 protein: CASSETGNYGYTF. CDR3 in DNA: TGTGCCAGCAGTGAGACGGGTAACTATGGCTACACCTTC.

The chain combines TRBV11-2 with TRBJ1-1; D call uncertain. The CDR3 length is 13 residues. The V and J ends lost 2 bases and 5 bases respectively, with 9 bases between them. Per germline, CDR1 SGHAT and CDR2 FQNNGV. The CDR3 bases are TGTGCCAGCAGCTTAACCTTGGCAACTGAAGCTTTCTTT. It specifies CASSLTLATEAFF.

The chain links TRBV7-9 to TRBJ2-2; 7 nucleotides align to TRBD2. The CDR3 is made up of 16 amino acids. Germline trimming cut 5 bases from V and 5 bases from J; bases unmatched to any gene: 11. Per the germline V gene, CDR1 is SEHNR and CDR2 is FQNEAQ (reference sequence). The CDR3 sequence: CASSRMRGGVTGELFF. CDR3 DNA: TGTGCCAGCAGCCGGATGCGGGGAGGGGTTACCGGGGAGCTGTTTTTT.

This chain uses TRBV19 with TRBJ2-3, with D possibly being TRBD1 (5 bases). Deletions cut 4 bases from V and 2 bases from J, with 16 bases between. This CDR3 has 16 amino acids. Germline assignment: CDR1 LNHDA and CDR2 SQIVND (reference sequence). CDR3 sequence reads: CASSRQGLLSTDTQYF. CDR3 in DNA: TGTGCCAGTAGTAGGCAGGGCTTGTTATCCACAGATACGCAGTATTTT.

V gene TRBV5-1 combines with J gene TRBJ1-4; unclear D gene. The germline gives CDR1 SGHRS, CDR2 YFSETQ. The CDR3 contains 15 residues. V lost 0 bases to trimming and J lost 0 bases, with 6 bases between them. The CDR3 nucleotides are TGCGCCAGCAGCTTGGGGCCAGCAACTAATGAAAAACTGTTTTTT. Its protein is CASSLGPATNEKLFF.

In this sample, this clone turned up a few times. The chain joins TRBV5-1 to TRBJ2-7; maybe TRBD1 (6 bases). The V and J ends lost 4 bases and 6 bases respectively, with 14 bases between them. The CDR3 contains 13 residues. Germline loops: CDR1 SGHRS, CDR2 YFSETQ. The CDR3 bases are TGCGCCAGCAGCGGTTGGGGGCAAGGCGAGCAGTACTTC. Translated: CASSGWGQGEQYF.

This clone was counted a few times. V gene TRBV9 combines with J gene TRBJ2-1; TRBD1 agrees at 7 bases. The V gene end was trimmed by 0 bases and the J gene end by 2 bases; junction bases not matched to a gene: 2. The CDR3 runs 15 residues. Per germline, CDR1 SGDLS and CDR2 YYNGEE. This CDR3 is CASSVVGQPYNEQFF. The CDR3 DNA reads TGTGCCAGCAGCGTAGTGGGACAGCCCTACAATGAGCAGTTCTTC.

In this sample, this clone turned up once. The genes are TRBV15 and TRBJ2-5; maybe TRBD2 (6 bases). CDR1 and CDR2 (germline): LNHNV, YYDKDF (reference sequence). Trimming pared 3 bases from V and 7 bases from J, leaving 15 bases between. There are 14 residues in the CDR3. CDR3 region: CATSSPEGLPTQYF. Here the CDR3 DNA reads TGTGCCACCAGCAGTCCAGAGGGACTCCCGACCCAGTACTTC. Based on the CDR3 plus reference TRBV15 and TRBJ2-5, the full variable domain is DAMVIQNPRYQVTQFGKPVTLSCSQTLNHNVMYWYQQKSSQAPKLLFHYYDKDFNNEADTPDNFQSRRPNTSFCFLDIRSPGLGDTAMYLCATSSPEGLPTQYFGPGTRLLVL.

The DNA for the CDR3 is TGTGCCAGCATCCCGGGAGGCTCCTACAATGAGCAGTTCTTC. It codes for CASIPGGSYNEQFF. The chain has TRBV6-1 and TRBJ2-1; 7 bases line up with TRBD2. Germline V lookup: CDR1 MNHNS, CDR2 SASEGT. CDR3 length: 14 residues. With 7 bases clipped from V and 0 bases from J, the junction kept 3 bases outside the gene matches.

The chain uses TRBV21-1 and TRBJ2-1; TRBD2, the table's D call, lacks a check against the DNA. TRBV21-1 is given as a pseudogene. The CDR3 length is 17 residues. The CDR3 nucleotides are TGTGCCAGCAGCAGCCCCCTGCTAGCGGGAGGTTACAATGAGCAGTTCTTC. This translates into CASSSPLLAGGYNEQFF.

The V and J genes are TRBV4-2 and TRBJ1-4; 7 positions agree with TRBD1. V shed 0 bases and J 8 bases; nucleotides not matched to a gene: 6. The CDR3 covers 15 residues. The germline CDR1 and CDR2 sequences are LGHNA and YNFKEQ. This chain's CDR3 is CASSQDTQGGEKLFF. DNA for the CDR3: TGTGCCAGCAGCCAAGATACCCAGGGGGGCGAAAAACTGTTTTTT.

The chain carries TRBV7-2 and TRBJ2-7; 8 nucleotides line up with TRBD2. CDR3 length: 13 amino acids. Germline trimming cut 5 bases from V and 2 bases from J; bases unmatched to any gene: 2. CDR1 is SGHTA and CDR2 is FQGNSA in the germline V gene. The CDR3 loop reads CASSLSGTYEQYF. CDR3 coding DNA: TGTGCCAGCAGCCTTAGCGGGACCTACGAGCAGTACTTC.

The chain employs TRBV5-1 and TRBJ2-1; TRBD2 agrees at 9 bases. After removal of 3 bases from V and 4 bases from J, the junction contained 11 bases not matched to a gene. The CDR3 has 17 amino acids. The germline V gene encodes CDR1 SGHRS and CDR2 YFSETQ. The CDR3 region is CASSSDPSSGIYNEQFF. The CDR3 DNA reads TGCGCCAGCAGCTCTGATCCGTCTAGCGGGATATACAATGAGCAGTTCTTC.

This sequence joins TRBV7-2 and TRBJ2-3; no definite D call. The germline V and J ends were trimmed by 2 bases and 0 bases, with 6 bases remaining between them. Germline-derived CDR1 and CDR2 are SGHTA and FQGNSA. The CDR3 extends over 14 amino acids. The CDR3 sequence: CASSLLTSTDTQYF. For the CDR3, the DNA is TGTGCCAGCAGCTTACTTACTAGCACAGATACGCAGTATTTT. The full variable domain, its missing parts supplied by reference TRBV7-2 and TRBJ2-3, is GAGVSQSPSNKVTEKGKDVELRCDPISGHTALYWYRQSLGQGLEFLIYFQGNSAPDKSGLPSDRFSAERTGGSVSTLTIQRTQQEDSAVYLCASSLLTSTDTQYFGPGTRLTVL.

In its sample, this clone was seen a few times. The genes are TRBV20-1 and TRBJ2-5; perhaps TRBD2 as D (6 bases). CDR1 is DFQATT, CDR2 SNEGSKA, per germline (reference sequence). This CDR3 contains 11 residues. V was cut by 6 bases and J by 3 bases, with 8 bases left in between. CDR3 nucleotides: TGCAGTGCGTCGGGAGAAGAGACCCAGTACTTC. Amino acids: CSASGEETQYF.

The chain recombines TRBV27 with TRBJ2-1, with TRBD2 matching over 7 bases. With 4 bases clipped from V and 9 bases from J, the junction kept 12 bases outside the gene matches. CDR3 size: 15 residues. Germline CDR1 MNHEY, CDR2 SMNVEV (reference sequence). The CDR3 here is CASSWTGEGHGEQFF. Written as DNA, the CDR3 is TGTGCCAGCAGTTGGACGGGGGAGGGCCACGGTGAGCAGTTCTTC.

CDR3: CASSVPSGTLTDTQYF. The CDR3 bases are TGCGCCAGCAGCGTACCTAGCGGGACCCTCACAGATACGCAGTATTTT. The chain is built from TRBV5-1 and TRBJ2-3, with TRBD2 matching 9 bases. V was clipped by 4 bases and J by 2 bases; unmatched bases: 8. The CDR3 consists of 16 residues. CDR1 is SGHRS, CDR2 YFSETQ, per germline.

The CDR3 DNA reads as TGTGCCAGCAGCGTAGCAGCGGGGAGGGGGTACACTGAAGCTTTCTTT. Translation: CASSVAAGRGYTEAFF. The gene calls are TRBV9 and TRBJ1-1; possibly TRBD1 for D (6 bases). The CDR3 has 16 residues. Trimming shortened V by 0 bases and J by 3 bases, and 15 bases separated the two germline ends. Germline V lookup: CDR1 SGDLS, CDR2 YYNGEE.

V gene TRBV5-1 combines with J gene TRBJ2-3; 7 nucleotides align to TRBD2. Germline CDR1 SGHRS, CDR2 YFSETQ. V shed 0 bases, J shed 5 bases, and the junction held 12 bases outside the gene matches. The CDR3 consists of 17 residues. This CDR3 reads CASSLDLAGPRIDTQYF. In DNA, the CDR3 is TGCGCCAGCAGCTTGGATTTAGCGGGCCCTAGAATAGATACGCAGTATTTT. The complete variable domain, with remaining parts taken from reference TRBV5-1 and TRBJ2-3, reads KAGVTQTPRYLIKTRGQQVTLSCSPISGHRSVSWYQQTPGQGLQFLFEYFSETQRNKGNFPGRFSGRQFSNSRSEMNVSTLELGDSALYLCASSLDLAGPRIDTQYFGPGTRLTVL.

This rearrangement joins TRBV11-3 to TRBJ2-6; 9 bases map to TRBD1. Germline V gene lookup returns CDR1 SGHNT and CDR2 YENEEA. V was pared by 7 bases and J by 1 base, with 8 bases of the junction left unmatched. This CDR3 comprises 17 residues. CDR3 amino acids: CASTWDRVQSGANVLTF. The CDR3 DNA sequence: TGTGCCAGCACCTGGGACAGGGTACAATCTGGGGCCAACGTCCTGACTTTC.

The chain carries TRBV10-3 and TRBJ2-7, with 10 bases aligning to TRBD2. There are 14 residues in the CDR3. Per germline, CDR1 ENHRY and CDR2 SYGVKD. J lost 5 bases, V lost 6 bases, and 7 bases had no gene match. CDR3 sequence reads: CAIRPSGRADEQYF. CDR3 DNA: TGTGCCATCAGACCAAGCGGGAGGGCCGACGAGCAGTACTTC.

V and J are TRBV6-6 and TRBJ1-2; possible D gene TRBD1, 5 bases. V shed 5 bases and J shed 4 bases, with 20 bases lying between them. The length of the CDR3 is 16 residues. Germline V CDR1 and CDR2: MNHNY, SVGAGI (reference sequence). The CDR3 DNA sequence: TGTGCCAGCAGTGCCCCGGACACCCCATTCCTCTATGGCTACACCTTC. Amino acid sequence: CASSAPDTPFLYGYTF.